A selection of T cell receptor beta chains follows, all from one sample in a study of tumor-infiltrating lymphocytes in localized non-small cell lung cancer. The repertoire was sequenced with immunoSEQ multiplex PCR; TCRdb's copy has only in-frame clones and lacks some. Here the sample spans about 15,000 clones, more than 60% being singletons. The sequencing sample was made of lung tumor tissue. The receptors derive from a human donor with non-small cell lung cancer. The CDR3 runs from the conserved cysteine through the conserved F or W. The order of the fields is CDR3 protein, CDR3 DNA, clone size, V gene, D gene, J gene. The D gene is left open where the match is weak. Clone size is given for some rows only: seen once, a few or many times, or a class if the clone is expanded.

CDR3: CASSLGQGVRRNEKLFF
DNA: TGTGCCAGCAGCTTGGGACAGGGCGTTAGGAGGAATGAAAAACTGTTTTTT
size: NA
V: TRBV5-4
D: TRBD1
J: TRBJ1-4

CDR3: CASARGDHEQYF
DNA: TGTGCCAGCGCACGGGGGGACCACGAGCAGTACTTC
size: NA
V: TRBV18
D: TRBD2
J: TRBJ2-7

CDR3: CASSLGGNYYGYTF
DNA: TGTGCCAGCTCACTCGGGGGGAACTACTATGGCTACACCTTC
size: NA
V: TRBV18
D: NA
J: TRBJ1-2

CDR3: CASSFDRGAGNTIYF
DNA: TGTGCCAGCAGCTTTGACAGGGGGGCTGGAAACACCATATATTTT
size: NA
V: TRBV7-2
D: TRBD1
J: TRBJ1-3

CDR3: CASSVRRPMNEQFF
DNA: TGTGCCAGCAGCGTCCGTAGACCGATGAATGAGCAGTTCTTC
size: medium-sized
V: TRBV13
D: NA
J: TRBJ2-1

CDR3: CAGGLGETQYF
DNA: TGTGCAGGAGGGCTAGGGGAGACCCAGTACTTC
size: NA
V: TRBV2
D: NA
J: TRBJ2-5

CDR3: CASSPPEINQPQHF
DNA: TGTGCCAGCAGTCCCCCGGAGATCAATCAGCCCCAGCATTTT
size: NA
V: TRBV6-6
D: NA
J: TRBJ1-5

CDR3: CASSPGGANYGYTF
DNA: TGTGCCAGCAGCCCGGGAGGGGCTAACTATGGCTACACCTTC
size: NA
V: TRBV5-4
D: NA
J: TRBJ1-2

CDR3: CASSVDGYSNQPQHF
DNA: TGTGCCAGCAGTGTGGACGGCTATAGCAATCAGCCCCAGCATTTT
size: NA
V: TRBV2
D: NA
J: TRBJ1-5

CDR3: CASSFAGTSYEQYF
DNA: TGTGCCAGCAGTTTTGCGGGGACCTCCTACGAGCAGTACTTC
size: NA
V: TRBV28
D: NA
J: TRBJ2-7

CDR3: CASSLYSGGWNEQFF
DNA: TGTGCCAGCAGCTTGTATAGCGGGGGGTGGAATGAGCAGTTCTTC
size: NA
V: TRBV5-4
D: TRBD2
J: TRBJ2-1

CDR3: CASSFFQGRSYEQYF
DNA: TGTGCCAGCAGTTTTTTCCAGGGACGGTCCTACGAGCAGTACTTC
size: few
V: TRBV28
D: NA
J: TRBJ2-7

CDR3: CASSGQLRTSGASYEQYF
DNA: TGTGCCAGCTCAGGACAGTTAAGGACTAGCGGGGCCTCCTACGAGCAGTACTTC
size: few
V: TRBV18
D: TRBD2
J: TRBJ2-7

CDR3: CASSNSGANVLTF
DNA: TGTGCCAGCAGCAACTCTGGGGCCAACGTCCTGACTTTC
size: NA
V: TRBV25-1
D: NA
J: TRBJ2-6

CDR3: CASSLDRTGTAFF
DNA: TGTGCCAGCAGCTTAGACCGGACAGGGACGGCTTTCTTT
size: few
V: TRBV11-2
D: TRBD1
J: TRBJ1-1

CDR3: CASSQDWASSYNEQFF
DNA: TGCGCCAGCAGCCAAGACTGGGCAAGCTCCTACAATGAGCAGTTCTTC
size: once
V: TRBV4-3
D: NA
J: TRBJ2-1

CDR3: CASSPRLAGGPGFQREQFF
DNA: TGTGCCAGCAGCCCCAGACTAGCGGGAGGGCCTGGTTTCCAGCGGGAGCAGTTCTTC
size: few
V: TRBV13
D: TRBD2
J: TRBJ2-1

CDR3: CASSEARGGNTIYF
DNA: TGTGCCAGCAGTGAAGCGCGCGGTGGAAACACCATATATTTT
size: NA
V: TRBV2
D: NA
J: TRBJ1-3

CDR3: CASGLLPDGTSSTDTQYF
DNA: TGTGCTAGTGGTTTGCTCCCAGACGGGACTTCTAGCACAGATACGCAGTATTTT
size: NA
V: TRBV12-5
D: NA
J: TRBJ2-3

CDR3: CASTPTQTTNEKLFF
DNA: TGTGCCAGCACGCCGACCCAGACAACTAATGAAAAACTGTTTTTT
size: NA
V: TRBV16
D: NA
J: TRBJ1-4

CDR3: CASTPAGRAGNQPQHF
DNA: TGTGCCAGCACCCCGGCAGGCAGGGCGGGCAATCAGCCCCAGCATTTT
size: NA
V: TRBV28
D: NA
J: TRBJ1-5

CDR3: CASSLATGEADTQYF
DNA: TGCGCCAGCAGCTTGGCCACAGGGGAAGCAGATACGCAGTATTTT
size: NA
V: TRBV5-1
D: TRBD1
J: TRBJ2-3

CDR3: CASSLQGPWDTEAFF
DNA: TGCGCCAGCAGCTTGCAGGGACCATGGGACACTGAAGCTTTCTTT
size: NA
V: TRBV5-1
D: NA
J: TRBJ1-1

CDR3: CASSFSGSVNEQYF
DNA: TGTGCCAGCAGCTTTAGCGGGAGTGTCAACGAGCAGTACTTC
size: NA
V: TRBV7-2
D: TRBD2
J: TRBJ2-7

CDR3: CASIRGVGYEQYF
DNA: TGTGCCAGCATCAGAGGGGTGGGCTACGAGCAGTACTTC
size: NA
V: TRBV28
D: NA
J: TRBJ2-7

CDR3: CASSQGQGLTVNTEAFF
DNA: TGCGCCAGCAGCCAGGGACAGGGTTTGACAGTGAACACTGAAGCTTTCTTT
size: NA
V: TRBV4-1
D: TRBD1
J: TRBJ1-1

CDR3: CASSPRGQGAKGNQPQHF
DNA: TGTGCCAGCTCACCACGGGGACAGGGGGCGAAGGGCAATCAGCCCCAGCATTTT
size: NA
V: TRBV18
D: TRBD1
J: TRBJ1-5

CDR3: CASSPLRTSGRAEAKNIQYF
DNA: TGTGCCAGTAGTCCCCTTCGGACTAGCGGGAGGGCCGAGGCCAAAAACATTCAGTACTTC
size: NA
V: TRBV19
D: TRBD2
J: TRBJ2-4

CDR3: CASSSQGGGDTQYF
DNA: TGTGCCAGCAGCTCACAGGGGGGTGGGGATACGCAGTATTTT
size: NA
V: TRBV7-6
D: TRBD1
J: TRBJ2-3

CDR3: CASSSPTGVDGYGYTF
DNA: TGTGCCAGCAGTTCCCCAACAGGGGTGGATGGCTATGGCTACACCTTC
size: medium-sized
V: TRBV27
D: TRBD1
J: TRBJ1-2

CDR3: CASSATFSYEQYF
DNA: TGTGCCAGCAGTGCAACTTTCTCCTACGAGCAGTACTTC
size: once
V: TRBV2
D: NA
J: TRBJ2-7

CDR3: CASSSPGGTTSSQGQTQYF
DNA: TGTGCCAGCAGCTCCCCCGGCGGGACTACCTCCTCCCAAGGGCAGACCCAGTACTTC
size: few
V: TRBV7-6
D: TRBD2
J: TRBJ2-5

CDR3: CASNLESYNYGYTF
DNA: TGTGCCAGCAATTTGGAGAGCTATAACTATGGCTACACCTTC
size: few
V: TRBV2
D: NA
J: TRBJ1-2

CDR3: CASSAGTGSYNEQFF
DNA: TGTGCCAGCAGTGCCGGGACAGGCTCCTACAATGAGCAGTTCTTC
size: NA
V: TRBV28
D: TRBD1
J: TRBJ2-1

CDR3: CASTRDSNYGYTF
DNA: TGTGCCAGTACGAGGGATAGTAACTATGGCTACACCTTC
size: NA
V: TRBV19
D: NA
J: TRBJ1-2

CDR3: CASSIARTGEQYF
DNA: TGTGCCAGTAGTATAGCCCGAACTGGAGAGCAGTACTTC
size: NA
V: TRBV19
D: NA
J: TRBJ2-7

CDR3: CASSLGVQGSIQYF
DNA: TGTGCCAGCAGCTTAGGCGTTCAGGGGAGCATTCAGTACTTC
size: NA
V: TRBV11-2
D: NA
J: TRBJ2-4

CDR3: CATSRDLASGGFEQYF
DNA: TGTGCCACCAGCAGAGATCTGGCTAGCGGGGGTTTTGAGCAGTACTTC
size: NA
V: TRBV15
D: TRBD2
J: TRBJ2-7

CDR3: CAWRPEWARATNEKLFF
DNA: TGTGCCTGGAGACCGGAGTGGGCGAGGGCAACTAATGAAAAACTGTTTTTT
size: NA
V: TRBV30
D: NA
J: TRBJ1-4

CDR3: CASSPIAGVQETQYF
DNA: TGTGCCAGCAGCCCGATAGCGGGAGTACAAGAGACCCAGTACTTC
size: NA
V: TRBV5-6
D: TRBD2
J: TRBJ2-5

CDR3: CASSPQEQGGTEAFF
DNA: TGCGCCAGCAGCCCTCAAGAACAGGGGGGTACTGAAGCTTTCTTT
size: NA
V: TRBV4-1
D: TRBD1
J: TRBJ1-1

CDR3: CASSFTGSEAFF
DNA: TGTGCCAGCAGTTTCACAGGGTCTGAAGCTTTCTTT
size: NA
V: TRBV6-6
D: NA
J: TRBJ1-1

CDR3: CASSLRGNTIYF
DNA: TGTGCCAGCAGCTTAAGAGGAAACACCATATATTTT
size: NA
V: TRBV7-9
D: NA
J: TRBJ1-3

CDR3: CASSQVEGSGELFF
DNA: TGTGCCAGCAGCCAAGTAGAGGGATCCGGGGAGCTGTTTTTT
size: NA
V: TRBV4-2
D: NA
J: TRBJ2-2

CDR3: CASSSPTEAFF
DNA: TGTGCCAGCAGTTCCCCCACTGAAGCTTTCTTT
size: NA
V: TRBV27
D: NA
J: TRBJ1-1

CDR3: CASSVDTDRVYEQYF
DNA: TGTGCCAGCAGCGTAGACACCGACAGGGTCTACGAGCAGTACTTC
size: few
V: TRBV9
D: TRBD1
J: TRBJ2-7

CDR3: CASSALAGGTDTQYF
DNA: TGTGCCAGCAGCGCTTTAGCGGGAGGCACAGATACGCAGTATTTT
size: NA
V: TRBV2
D: TRBD2
J: TRBJ2-3

CDR3: CASSTTGGSNQPQHF
DNA: TGTGCCAGCTCAACGACAGGGGGGAGCAATCAGCCCCAGCATTTT
size: NA
V: TRBV18
D: TRBD1
J: TRBJ1-5

CDR3: CASSRGDTDTQYF
DNA: TGCGCCAGCAGTCGGGGGGACACAGATACGCAGTATTTT
size: NA
V: TRBV5-1
D: TRBD2
J: TRBJ2-3

CDR3: CATQGYDEAFF
DNA: TGTGCCACACAGGGGTATGATGAAGCTTTCTTT
size: few
V: TRBV6-5
D: TRBD1
J: TRBJ1-1

CDR3: CASSLVLRGSGANVLTF
DNA: TGTGCCAGCAGCTTAGTTCTCCGGGGCTCTGGGGCCAACGTCCTGACTTTC
size: NA
V: TRBV11-2
D: NA
J: TRBJ2-6

CDR3: CASSIEGRGYTQYF
DNA: TGTGCCAGTAGTATAGAGGGTAGGGGTTATACGCAGTATTTT
size: NA
V: TRBV19
D: NA
J: TRBJ2-3